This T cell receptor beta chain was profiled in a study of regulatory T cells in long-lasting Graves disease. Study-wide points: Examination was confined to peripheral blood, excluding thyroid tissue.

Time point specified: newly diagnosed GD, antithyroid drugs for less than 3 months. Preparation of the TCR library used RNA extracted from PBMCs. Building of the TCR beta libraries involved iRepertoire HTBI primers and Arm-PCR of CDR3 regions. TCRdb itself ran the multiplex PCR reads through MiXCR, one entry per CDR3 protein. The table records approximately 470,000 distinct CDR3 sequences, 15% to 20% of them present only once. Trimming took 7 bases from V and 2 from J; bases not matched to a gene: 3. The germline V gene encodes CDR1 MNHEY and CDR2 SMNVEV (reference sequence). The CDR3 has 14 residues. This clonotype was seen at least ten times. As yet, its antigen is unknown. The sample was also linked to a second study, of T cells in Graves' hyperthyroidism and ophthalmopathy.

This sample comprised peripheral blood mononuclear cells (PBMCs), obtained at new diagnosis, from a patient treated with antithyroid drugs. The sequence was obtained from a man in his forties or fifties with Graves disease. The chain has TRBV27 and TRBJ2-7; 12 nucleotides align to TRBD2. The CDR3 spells CASKTSGSAYEQYF. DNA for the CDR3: TGTGCCAGCAAGACTAGCGGGAGCGCCTACGAGCAGTACTTC.